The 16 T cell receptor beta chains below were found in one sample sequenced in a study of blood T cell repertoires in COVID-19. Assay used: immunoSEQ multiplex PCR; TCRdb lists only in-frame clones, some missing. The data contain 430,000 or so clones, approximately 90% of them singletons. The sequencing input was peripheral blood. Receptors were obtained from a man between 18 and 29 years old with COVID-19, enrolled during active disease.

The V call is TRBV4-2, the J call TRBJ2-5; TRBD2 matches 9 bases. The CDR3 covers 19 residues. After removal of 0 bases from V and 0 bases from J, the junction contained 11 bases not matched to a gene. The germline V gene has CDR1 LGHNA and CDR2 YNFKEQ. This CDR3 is CASSQDLISGGANQETQYF. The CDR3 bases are TGTGCCAGCAGCCAAGATCTGATTAGCGGGGGTGCGAACCAAGAGACCCAGTACTTC.

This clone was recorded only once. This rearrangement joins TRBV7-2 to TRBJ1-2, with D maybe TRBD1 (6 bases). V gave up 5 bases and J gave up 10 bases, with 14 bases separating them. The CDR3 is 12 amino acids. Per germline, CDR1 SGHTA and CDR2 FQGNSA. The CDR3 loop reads CASSNYRETYTF. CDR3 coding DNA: TGTGCCAGCAGCAACTACAGGGAGACCTACACCTTC.

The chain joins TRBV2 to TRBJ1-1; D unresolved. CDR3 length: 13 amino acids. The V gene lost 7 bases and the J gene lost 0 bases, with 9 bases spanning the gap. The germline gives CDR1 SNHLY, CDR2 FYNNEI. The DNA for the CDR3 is TGTGCCAGCATCCTACAGTTGAACACTGAAGCTTTCTTT. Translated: CASILQLNTEAFF.

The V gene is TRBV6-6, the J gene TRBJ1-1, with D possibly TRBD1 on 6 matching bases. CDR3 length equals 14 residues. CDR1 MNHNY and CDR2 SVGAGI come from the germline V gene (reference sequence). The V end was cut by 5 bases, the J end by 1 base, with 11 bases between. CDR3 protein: CASSPRGQNTEAFF. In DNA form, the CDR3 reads TGTGCCAGCAGTCCCAGGGGACAGAACACTGAAGCTTTCTTT.

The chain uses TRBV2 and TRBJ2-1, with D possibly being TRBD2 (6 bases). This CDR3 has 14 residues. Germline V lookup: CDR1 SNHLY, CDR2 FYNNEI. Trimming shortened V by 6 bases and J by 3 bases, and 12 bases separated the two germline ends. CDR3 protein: CASSPRRDYNEQFF. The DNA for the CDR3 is TGTGCCAGCAGCCCAAGGCGGGACTACAATGAGCAGTTCTTC.

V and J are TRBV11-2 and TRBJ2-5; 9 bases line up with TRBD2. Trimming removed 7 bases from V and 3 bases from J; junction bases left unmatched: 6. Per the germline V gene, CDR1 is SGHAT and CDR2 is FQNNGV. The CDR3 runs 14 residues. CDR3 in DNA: TGTGCCAGCAACACCGGGACTAGCAAAGAGACCCAGTACTTC. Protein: CASNTGTSKETQYF. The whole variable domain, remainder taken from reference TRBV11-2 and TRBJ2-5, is EAGVAQSPRYKIIEKRQSVAFWCNPISGHATLYWYQQILGQGPKLLIQFQNNGVVDDSQLPKDRFSAERLKGVDSTLKIQPAKLEDSAVYLCASNTGTSKETQYFGPGTRLLVL.

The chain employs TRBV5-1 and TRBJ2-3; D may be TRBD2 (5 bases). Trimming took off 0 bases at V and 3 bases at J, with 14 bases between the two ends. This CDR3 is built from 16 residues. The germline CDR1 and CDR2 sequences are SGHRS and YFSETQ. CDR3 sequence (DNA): TGCGCCAGCAGCTTGGGCGACTACCCGGGGACAGATACGCAGTATTTT. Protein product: CASSLGDYPGTDTQYF.

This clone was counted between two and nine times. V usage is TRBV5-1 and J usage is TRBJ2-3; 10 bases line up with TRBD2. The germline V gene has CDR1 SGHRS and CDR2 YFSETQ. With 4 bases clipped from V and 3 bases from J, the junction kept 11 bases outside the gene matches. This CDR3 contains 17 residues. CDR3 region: CASSPGAGGPSTDTQYF. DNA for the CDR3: TGCGCCAGCAGCCCTGGAGCGGGAGGGCCCTCTACAGATACGCAGTATTTT.

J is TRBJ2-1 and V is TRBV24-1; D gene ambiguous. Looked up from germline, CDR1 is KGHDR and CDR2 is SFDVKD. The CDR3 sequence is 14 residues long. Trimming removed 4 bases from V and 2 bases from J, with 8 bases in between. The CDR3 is CATSEGTPYNEQFF. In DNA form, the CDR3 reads TGTGCCACCAGTGAGGGCACCCCCTACAATGAGCAGTTCTTC.

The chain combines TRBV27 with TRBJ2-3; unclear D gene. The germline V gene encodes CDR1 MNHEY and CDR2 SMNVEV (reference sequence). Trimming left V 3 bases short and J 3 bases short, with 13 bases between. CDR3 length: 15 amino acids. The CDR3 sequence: CASSFGVPWTDTQYF. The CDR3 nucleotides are TGTGCCAGCAGTTTCGGAGTACCGTGGACAGATACGCAGTATTTT.

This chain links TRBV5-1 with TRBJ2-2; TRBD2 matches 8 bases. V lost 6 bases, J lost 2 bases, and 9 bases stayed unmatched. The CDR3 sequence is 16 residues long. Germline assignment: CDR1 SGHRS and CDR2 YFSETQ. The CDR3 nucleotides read TGCGCCAGCACCGACGGGGCGGGAGGTAACACCGGGGAGCTGTTTTTT. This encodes CASTDGAGGNTGELFF.

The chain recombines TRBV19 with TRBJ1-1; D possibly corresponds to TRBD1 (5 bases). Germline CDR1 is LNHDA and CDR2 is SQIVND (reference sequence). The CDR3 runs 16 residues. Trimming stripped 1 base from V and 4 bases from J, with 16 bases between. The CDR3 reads CASSIGGRGRGTEAFF. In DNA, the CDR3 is TGTGCCAGTAGTATAGGAGGGCGCGGGAGGGGCACTGAAGCTTTCTTT.

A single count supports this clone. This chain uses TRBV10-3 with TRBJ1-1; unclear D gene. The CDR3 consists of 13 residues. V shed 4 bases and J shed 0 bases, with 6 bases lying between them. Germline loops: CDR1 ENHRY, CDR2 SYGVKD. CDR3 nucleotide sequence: TGTGCCATCAGTGCAGAGGTGAACACTGAAGCTTTCTTT. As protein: CAISAEVNTEAFF.

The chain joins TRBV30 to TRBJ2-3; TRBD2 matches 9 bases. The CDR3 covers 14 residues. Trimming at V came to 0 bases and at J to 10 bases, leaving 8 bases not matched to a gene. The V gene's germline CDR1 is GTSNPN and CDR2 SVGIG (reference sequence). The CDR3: CAWSVVAGGDPQYF. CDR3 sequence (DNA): TGTGCCTGGAGTGTAGTCGCGGGAGGGGATCCGCAGTATTTT.

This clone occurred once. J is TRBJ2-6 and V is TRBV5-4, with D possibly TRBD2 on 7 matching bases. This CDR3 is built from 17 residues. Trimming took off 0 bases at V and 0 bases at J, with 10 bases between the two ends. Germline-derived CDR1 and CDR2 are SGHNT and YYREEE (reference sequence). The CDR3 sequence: CASSLGRGLSGANVLTF. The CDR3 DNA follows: TGTGCCAGCAGCTTGGGGCGGGGGCTCTCTGGGGCCAACGTCCTGACTTTC.

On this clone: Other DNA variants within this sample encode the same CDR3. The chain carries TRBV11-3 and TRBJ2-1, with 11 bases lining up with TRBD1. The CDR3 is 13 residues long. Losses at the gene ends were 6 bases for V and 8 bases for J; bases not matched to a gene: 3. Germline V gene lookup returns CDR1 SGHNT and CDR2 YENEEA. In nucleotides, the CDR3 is TGTGCCAGCAGTCCGGGACAGGGGGATGAGCAGTTCTTC. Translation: CASSPGQGDEQFF.